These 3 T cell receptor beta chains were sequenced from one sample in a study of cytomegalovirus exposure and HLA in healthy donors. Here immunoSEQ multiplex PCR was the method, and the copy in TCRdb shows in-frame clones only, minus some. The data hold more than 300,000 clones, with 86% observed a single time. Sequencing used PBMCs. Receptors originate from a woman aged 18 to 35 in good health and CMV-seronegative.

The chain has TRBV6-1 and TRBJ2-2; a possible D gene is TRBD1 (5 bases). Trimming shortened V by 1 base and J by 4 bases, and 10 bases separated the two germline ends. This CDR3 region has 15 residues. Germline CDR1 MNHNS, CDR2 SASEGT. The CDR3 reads CASSEGWGLTGELFF. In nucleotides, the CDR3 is TGTGCCAGCAGTGAAGGTTGGGGCCTCACCGGGGAGCTGTTTTTT.

The chain's CDR3 is CASSPRVAGRADTQYF. DNA for the CDR3: TGTGCCAGCAGCCCTAGGGTTGCGGGGAGGGCAGATACGCAGTATTTT. The chain recombines TRBV6-6 with TRBJ2-3, with 7 bases lining up with TRBD2. Trimming took 6 bases from V and 4 from J; bases not matched to a gene: 13. This CDR3 is 16 amino acids long. The germline gives CDR1 MNHNY, CDR2 SVGAGI (reference sequence).

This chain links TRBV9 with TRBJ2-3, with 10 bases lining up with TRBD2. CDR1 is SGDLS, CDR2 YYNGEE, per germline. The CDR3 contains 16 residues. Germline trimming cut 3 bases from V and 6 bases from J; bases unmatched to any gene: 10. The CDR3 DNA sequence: TGTGCCAGCAGCGCCCCGAAACTAGCGGGAAGCGATACGCAGTATTTT. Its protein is CASSAPKLAGSDTQYF.